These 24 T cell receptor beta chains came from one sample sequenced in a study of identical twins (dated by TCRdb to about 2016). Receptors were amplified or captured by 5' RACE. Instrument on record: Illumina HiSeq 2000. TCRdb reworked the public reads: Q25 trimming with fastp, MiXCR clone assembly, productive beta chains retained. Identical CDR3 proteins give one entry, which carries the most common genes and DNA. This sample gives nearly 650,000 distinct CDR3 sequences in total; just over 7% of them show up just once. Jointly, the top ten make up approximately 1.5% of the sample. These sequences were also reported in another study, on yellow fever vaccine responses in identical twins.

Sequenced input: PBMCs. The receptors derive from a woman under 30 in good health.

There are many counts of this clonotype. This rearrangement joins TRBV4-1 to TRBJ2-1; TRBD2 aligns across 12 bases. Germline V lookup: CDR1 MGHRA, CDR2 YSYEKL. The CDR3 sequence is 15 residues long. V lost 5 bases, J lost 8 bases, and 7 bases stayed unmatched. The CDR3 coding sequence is TGCGCCAGCAGCTTAGCTAGCGGGGGGGCAGATGAGCAGTTCTTC. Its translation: CASSLASGGADEQFF.

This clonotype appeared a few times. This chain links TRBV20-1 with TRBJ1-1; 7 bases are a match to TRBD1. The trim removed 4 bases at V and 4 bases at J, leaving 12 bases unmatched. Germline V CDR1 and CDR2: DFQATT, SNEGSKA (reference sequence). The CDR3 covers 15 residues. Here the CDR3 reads CSATDPDRFITEAFF. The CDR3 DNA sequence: TGCAGTGCTACCGACCCGGACAGGTTTATCACTGAAGCTTTCTTT.

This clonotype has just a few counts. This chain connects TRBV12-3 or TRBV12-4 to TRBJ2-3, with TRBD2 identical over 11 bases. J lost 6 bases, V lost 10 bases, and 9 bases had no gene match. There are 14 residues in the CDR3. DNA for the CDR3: TGTGCCACCCGACTAGCGGGAACAGGGGATACGCAGTATTTT. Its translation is CATRLAGTGDTQYF.

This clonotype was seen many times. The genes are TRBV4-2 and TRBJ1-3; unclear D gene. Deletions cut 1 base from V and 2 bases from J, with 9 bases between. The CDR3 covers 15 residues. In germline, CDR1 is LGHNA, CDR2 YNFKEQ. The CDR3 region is CASSQGEPAGNTIYF. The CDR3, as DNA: TGTGCCAGCAGCCAAGGTGAGCCTGCTGGAAACACCATATATTTT.

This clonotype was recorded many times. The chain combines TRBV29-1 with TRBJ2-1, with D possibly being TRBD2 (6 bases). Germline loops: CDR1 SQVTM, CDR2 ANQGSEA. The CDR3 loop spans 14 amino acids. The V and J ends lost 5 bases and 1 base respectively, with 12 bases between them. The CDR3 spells CSVTSQTSYNEQFF. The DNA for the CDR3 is TGCAGCGTTACTAGCCAGACATCCTACAATGAGCAGTTCTTC.

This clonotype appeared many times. The CDR3 nucleotides are TGCGCCAGCAGCATACTAGCGGGAGGGCCAGGATACTTC. It is translated as CASSILAGGPGYF. The genes are TRBV5-1 and TRBJ2-7; the match to TRBD2 covers 13 bases. Germline V gene data show CDR1 as SGHRS and CDR2 as YFSETQ. This CDR3 region has 13 residues. Germline trimming cut 4 bases from V and 13 bases from J; bases unmatched to any gene: 8. The full variable domain, with the rest looked up from reference TRBV5-1 and TRBJ2-7, is KAGVTQTPRYLIKTRGQQVTLSCSPISGHRSVSWYQQTPGQGLQFLFEYFSETQRNKGNFPGRFSGRQFSNSRSEMNVSTLELGDSALYLCASSILAGGPGYFGPGTRLTVT.

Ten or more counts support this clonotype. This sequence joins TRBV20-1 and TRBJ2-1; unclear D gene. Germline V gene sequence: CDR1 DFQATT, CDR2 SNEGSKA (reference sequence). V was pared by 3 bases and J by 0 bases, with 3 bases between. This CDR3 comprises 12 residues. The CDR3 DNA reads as TGCAGTGCTAGCAGCTCCTACAATGAGCAGTTCTTC. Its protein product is CSASSSYNEQFF.

CDR3 coding DNA: TGTGCCAGCAGCCAAGATTCACCCCTCCACTTT. It yields the protein CASSQDSPLHF. The rearrangement uses TRBV3-1 and TRBJ1-6; unclear D gene. CDR1 is LGHDT and CDR2 is YNNKEL in the germline V gene (reference sequence). V lost 0 bases and J 9 bases, leaving 0 bases between the germline ends. There are 11 residues in the CDR3.

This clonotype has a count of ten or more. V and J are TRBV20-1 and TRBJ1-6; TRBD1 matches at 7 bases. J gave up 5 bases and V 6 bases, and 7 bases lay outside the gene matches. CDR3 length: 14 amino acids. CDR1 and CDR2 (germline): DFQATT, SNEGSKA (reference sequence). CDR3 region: CSAPTGTNNSPLHF. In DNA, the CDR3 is TGCAGTGCACCGACAGGGACCAATAATTCACCCCTCCACTTT.

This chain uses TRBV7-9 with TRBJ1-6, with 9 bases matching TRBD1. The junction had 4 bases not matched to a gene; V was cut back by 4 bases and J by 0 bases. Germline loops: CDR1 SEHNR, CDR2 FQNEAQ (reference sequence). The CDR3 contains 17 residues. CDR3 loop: CASSSGDRDSYNSPLHF. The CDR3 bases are TGTGCCAGCAGCTCTGGGGACAGGGACTCCTATAATTCACCCCTCCACTTT.

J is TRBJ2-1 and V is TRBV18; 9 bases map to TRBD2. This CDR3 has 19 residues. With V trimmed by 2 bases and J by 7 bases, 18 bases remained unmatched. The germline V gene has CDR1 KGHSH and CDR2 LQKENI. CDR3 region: CASSPKSPSSGKAWNEQFF. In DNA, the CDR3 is TGTGCCAGCTCACCAAAATCTCCCTCTAGCGGGAAGGCGTGGAATGAGCAGTTCTTC.

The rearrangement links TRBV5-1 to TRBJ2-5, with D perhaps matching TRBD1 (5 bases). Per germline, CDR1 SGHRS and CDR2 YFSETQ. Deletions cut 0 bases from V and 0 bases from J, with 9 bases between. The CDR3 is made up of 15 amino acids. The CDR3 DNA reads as TGCGCCAGCAGCTTGGGGGGCTCTTACCAAGAGACCCAGTACTTC. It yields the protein CASSLGGSYQETQYF. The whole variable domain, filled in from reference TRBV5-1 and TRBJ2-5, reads KAGVTQTPRYLIKTRGQQVTLSCSPISGHRSVSWYQQTPGQGLQFLFEYFSETQRNKGNFPGRFSGRQFSNSRSEMNVSTLELGDSALYLCASSLGGSYQETQYFGPGTRLLVL.

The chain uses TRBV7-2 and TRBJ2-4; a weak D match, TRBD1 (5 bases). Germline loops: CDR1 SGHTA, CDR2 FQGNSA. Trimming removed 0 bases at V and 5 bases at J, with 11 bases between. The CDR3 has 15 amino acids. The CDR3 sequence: CASSLAWTQENIQYF. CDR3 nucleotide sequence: TGTGCCAGCAGCTTAGCTTGGACACAGGAAAACATTCAGTACTTC.

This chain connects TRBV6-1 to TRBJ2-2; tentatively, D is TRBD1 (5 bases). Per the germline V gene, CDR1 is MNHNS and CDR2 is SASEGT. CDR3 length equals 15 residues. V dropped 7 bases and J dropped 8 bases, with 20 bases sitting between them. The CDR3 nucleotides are TGTGCCAGCACCCGACCCACAGGTGGTTCGGGGGAGCTGTTTTTT. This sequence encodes CASTRPTGGSGELFF.

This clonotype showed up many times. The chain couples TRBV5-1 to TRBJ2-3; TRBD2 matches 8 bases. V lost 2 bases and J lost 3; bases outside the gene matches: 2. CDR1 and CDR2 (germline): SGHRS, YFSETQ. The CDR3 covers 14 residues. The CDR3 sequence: CASSLIAGTDTQYF. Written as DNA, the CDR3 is TGCGCCAGCAGCTTAATAGCGGGAACAGATACGCAGTATTTT.

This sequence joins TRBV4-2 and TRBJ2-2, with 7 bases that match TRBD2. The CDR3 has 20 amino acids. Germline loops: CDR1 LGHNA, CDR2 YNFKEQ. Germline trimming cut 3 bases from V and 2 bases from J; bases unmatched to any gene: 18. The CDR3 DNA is TGTGCCAGCAGCCATCCCACCGAGACTAGCCGACCTTTTAACACCGGGGAGCTGTTTTTT. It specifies CASSHPTETSRPFNTGELFF.

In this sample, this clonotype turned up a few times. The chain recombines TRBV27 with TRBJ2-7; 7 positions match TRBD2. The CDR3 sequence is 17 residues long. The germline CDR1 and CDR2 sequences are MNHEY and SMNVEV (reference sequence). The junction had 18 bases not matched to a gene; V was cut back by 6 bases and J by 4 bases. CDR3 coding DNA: TGTGCCAGCAGCATTAGGGGCTTGGGAGGGGAGAGATACGAGCAGTACTTC. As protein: CASSIRGLGGERYEQYF.

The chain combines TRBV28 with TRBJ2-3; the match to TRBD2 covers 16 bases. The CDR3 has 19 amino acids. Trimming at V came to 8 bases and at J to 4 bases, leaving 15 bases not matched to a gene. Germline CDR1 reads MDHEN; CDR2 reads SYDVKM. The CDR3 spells CASESYYGTSGRASDTQYF. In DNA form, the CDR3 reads TGTGCCAGCGAATCATACTACGGGACTAGCGGGAGGGCATCAGATACGCAGTATTTT.

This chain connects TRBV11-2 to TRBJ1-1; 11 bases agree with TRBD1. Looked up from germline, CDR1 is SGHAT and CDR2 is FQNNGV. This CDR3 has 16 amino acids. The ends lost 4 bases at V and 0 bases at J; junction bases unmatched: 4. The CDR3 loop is CASSSGTGGLNTEAFF. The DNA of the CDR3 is TGTGCCAGCAGCTCCGGGACAGGGGGATTGAACACTGAAGCTTTCTTT.

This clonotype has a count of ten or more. CDR3: CATSDPGTQQETQYF. CDR3 DNA: TGTGCCACCAGTGACCCCGGGACACAGCAAGAGACCCAGTACTTC. V gene TRBV24-1 combines with J gene TRBJ2-5; possibly TRBD1 for D (6 bases). This CDR3 region has 15 residues. V was pared by 4 bases and J by 2 bases, with 13 bases between. Germline CDR1 KGHDR, CDR2 SFDVKD.

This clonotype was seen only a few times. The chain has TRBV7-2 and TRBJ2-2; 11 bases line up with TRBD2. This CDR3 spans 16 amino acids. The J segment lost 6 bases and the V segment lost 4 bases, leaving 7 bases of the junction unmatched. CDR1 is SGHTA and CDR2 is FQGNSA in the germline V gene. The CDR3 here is CASSSRPSGGPGELFF. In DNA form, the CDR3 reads TGTGCCAGCAGCTCTCGACCTAGCGGGGGGCCCGGGGAGCTGTTTTTT.

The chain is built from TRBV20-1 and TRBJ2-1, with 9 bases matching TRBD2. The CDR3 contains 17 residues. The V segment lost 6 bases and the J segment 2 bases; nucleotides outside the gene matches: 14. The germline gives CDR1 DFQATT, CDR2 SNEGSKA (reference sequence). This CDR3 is CSARAPLSGGPYNEQFF. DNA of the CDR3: TGCAGTGCGCGGGCCCCCCTTAGCGGGGGACCCTACAATGAGCAGTTCTTC.

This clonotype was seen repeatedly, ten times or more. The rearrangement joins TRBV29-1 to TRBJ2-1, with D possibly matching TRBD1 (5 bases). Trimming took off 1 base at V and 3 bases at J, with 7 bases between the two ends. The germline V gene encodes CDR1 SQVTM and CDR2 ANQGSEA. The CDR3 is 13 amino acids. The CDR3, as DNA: TGCAGCGTTGAAGTAGGGGTCTACAATGAGCAGTTCTTC. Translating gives CSVEVGVYNEQFF.

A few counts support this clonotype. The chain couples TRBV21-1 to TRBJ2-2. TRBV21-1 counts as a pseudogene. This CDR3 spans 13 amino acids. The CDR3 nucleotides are TGTGCCAGCACCCATCGGGGTTCCGGGGAGCTGTTTTTT. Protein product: CASTHRGSGELFF.